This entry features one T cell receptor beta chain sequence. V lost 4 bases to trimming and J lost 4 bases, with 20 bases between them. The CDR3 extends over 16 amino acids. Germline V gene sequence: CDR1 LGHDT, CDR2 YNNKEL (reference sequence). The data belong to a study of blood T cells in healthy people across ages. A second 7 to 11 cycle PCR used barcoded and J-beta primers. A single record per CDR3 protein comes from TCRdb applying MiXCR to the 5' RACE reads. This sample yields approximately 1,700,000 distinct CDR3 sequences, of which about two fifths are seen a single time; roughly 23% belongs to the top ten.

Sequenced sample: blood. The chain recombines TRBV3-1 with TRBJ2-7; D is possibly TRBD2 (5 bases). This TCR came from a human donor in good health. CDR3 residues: CASSLSEGFLPYEQYF. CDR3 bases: TGTGCCAGCAGCCTGAGTGAGGGCTTCTTACCGTACGAGCAGTACTTC.